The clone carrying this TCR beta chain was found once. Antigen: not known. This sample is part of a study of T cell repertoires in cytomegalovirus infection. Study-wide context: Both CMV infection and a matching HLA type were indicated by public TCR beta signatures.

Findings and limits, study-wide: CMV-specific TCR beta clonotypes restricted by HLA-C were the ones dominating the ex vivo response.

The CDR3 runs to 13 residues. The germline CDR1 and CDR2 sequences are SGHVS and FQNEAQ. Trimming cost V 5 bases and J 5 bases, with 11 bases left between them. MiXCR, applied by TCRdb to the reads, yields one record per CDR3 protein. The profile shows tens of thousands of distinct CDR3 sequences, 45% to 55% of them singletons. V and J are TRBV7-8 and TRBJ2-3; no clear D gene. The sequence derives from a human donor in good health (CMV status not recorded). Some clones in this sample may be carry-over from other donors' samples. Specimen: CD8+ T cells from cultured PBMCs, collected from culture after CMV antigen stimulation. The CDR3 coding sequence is TGTGCCAGCAGCCCCCATAGGATAGATACGCAGTATTTT. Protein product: CASSPHRIDTQYF.